This T cell receptor beta chain was profiled in a study of blood T cell repertoires in COVID-19. The overall study: COVID-19 samples from acute and convalescent phases originated in the United States, Italy and Spain.

The germline V gene has CDR1 MNHEY and CDR2 SMNVEV (reference sequence). V trimming: 0 bases; J trimming: 6 bases; junction bases outside the gene matches: 2. The CDR3 totals 13 residues. As processed by the authors: By means of reference gene primer amplification, nucleated cell counts were estimated. Libraries were prepared by immunoSEQ multiplex PCR; TCRdb keeps only in-frame clonotypes and omits some of them. Clone size and V and J calls were adopted from that table, with D and trimming inferred from the DNA. The data hold approximately 150,000 clones, with approximately 90% observed a single time.

The genes are TRBV27 and TRBJ2-7; 7 nucleotides match TRBD1. Sequenced input: peripheral blood. The TCR comes from a human donor in a cohort sampled during active COVID-19. The CDR3 loop is CASSLSAGGEQYF. In DNA form, the CDR3 reads TGTGCCAGCAGTTTATCGGCAGGGGGCGAGCAGTACTTC.